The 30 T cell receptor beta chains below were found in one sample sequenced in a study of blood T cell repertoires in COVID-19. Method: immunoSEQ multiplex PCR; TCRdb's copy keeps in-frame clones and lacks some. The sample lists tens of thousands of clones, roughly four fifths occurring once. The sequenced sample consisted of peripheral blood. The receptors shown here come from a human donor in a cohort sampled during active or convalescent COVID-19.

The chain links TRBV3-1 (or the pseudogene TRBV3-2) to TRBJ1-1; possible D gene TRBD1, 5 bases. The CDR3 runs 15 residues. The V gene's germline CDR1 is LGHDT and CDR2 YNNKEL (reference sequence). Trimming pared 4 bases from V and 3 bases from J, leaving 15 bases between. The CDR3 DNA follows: TGTGCCAGCAGCCGTAGAGAGCAGGGTCACACTGAAGCTTTCTTT. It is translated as CASSRREQGHTEAFF.

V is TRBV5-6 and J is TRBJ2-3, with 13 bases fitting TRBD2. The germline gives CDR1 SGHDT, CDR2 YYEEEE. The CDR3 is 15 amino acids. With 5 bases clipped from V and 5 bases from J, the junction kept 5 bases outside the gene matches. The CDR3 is CASRTSGGSKDTQYF. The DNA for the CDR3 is TGTGCCAGCAGGACTAGCGGGGGGTCAAAAGATACGCAGTATTTT.

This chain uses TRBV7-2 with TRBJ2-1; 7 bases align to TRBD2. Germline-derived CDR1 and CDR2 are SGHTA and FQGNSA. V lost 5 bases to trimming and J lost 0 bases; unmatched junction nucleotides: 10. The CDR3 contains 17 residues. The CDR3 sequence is CASSPQTSLSSYNEQFF. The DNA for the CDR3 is TGTGCCAGCAGCCCTCAGACTAGCCTAAGCTCCTACAATGAGCAGTTCTTC.

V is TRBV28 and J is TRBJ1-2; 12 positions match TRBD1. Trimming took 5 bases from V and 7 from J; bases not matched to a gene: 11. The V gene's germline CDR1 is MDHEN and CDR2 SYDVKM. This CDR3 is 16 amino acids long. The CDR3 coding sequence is TGTGCCAGCAGTCAGGGACAGGGGGCGCAGGGTTTTGGCTACACCTTC. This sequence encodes CASSQGQGAQGFGYTF.

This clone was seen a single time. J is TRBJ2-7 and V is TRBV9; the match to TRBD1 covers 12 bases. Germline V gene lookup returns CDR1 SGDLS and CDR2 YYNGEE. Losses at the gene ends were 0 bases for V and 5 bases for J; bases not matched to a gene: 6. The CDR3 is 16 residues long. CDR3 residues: CASSVAGTGGFHEQYF. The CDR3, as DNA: TGTGCCAGCAGCGTAGCGGGGACAGGGGGCTTCCACGAGCAGTACTTC.

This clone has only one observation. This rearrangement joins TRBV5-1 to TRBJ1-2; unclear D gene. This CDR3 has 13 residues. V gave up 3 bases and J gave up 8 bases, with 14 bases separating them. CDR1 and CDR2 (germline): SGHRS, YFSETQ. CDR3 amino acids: CASSSEMRGGYTF. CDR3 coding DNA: TGCGCCAGCAGCTCGGAAATGCGAGGCGGCTACACCTTC.

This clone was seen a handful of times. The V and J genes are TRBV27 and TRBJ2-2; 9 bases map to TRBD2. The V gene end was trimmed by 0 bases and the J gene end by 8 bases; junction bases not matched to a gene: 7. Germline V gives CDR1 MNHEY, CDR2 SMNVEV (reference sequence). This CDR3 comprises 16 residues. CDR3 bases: TGTGCCAGCAGTTTATCTAGCGGGGGATCCCCGGGGGAGCTGTTTTTT. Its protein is CASSLSSGGSPGELFF.

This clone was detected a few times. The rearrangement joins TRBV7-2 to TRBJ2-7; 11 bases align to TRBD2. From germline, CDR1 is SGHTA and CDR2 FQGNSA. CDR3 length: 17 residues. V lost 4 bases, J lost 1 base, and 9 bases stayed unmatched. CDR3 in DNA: TGTGCCAGCAGCTGGGCTAGCGGGGGGACAAGTTCCTACGAGCAGTACTTC. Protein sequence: CASSWASGGTSSYEQYF.

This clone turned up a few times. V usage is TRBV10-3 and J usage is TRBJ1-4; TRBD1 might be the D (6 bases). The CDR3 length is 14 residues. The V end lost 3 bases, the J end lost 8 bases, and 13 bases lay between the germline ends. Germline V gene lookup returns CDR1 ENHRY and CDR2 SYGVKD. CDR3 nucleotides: TGTGCCATCAGTGAAACAGGGAAGGGGGAAAAACTGTTTTTT. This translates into CAISETGKGEKLFF.

The CDR3 reads CAWTGQGAGQPQHF. The CDR3 bases are TGTGCCTGGACCGGACAGGGGGCTGGTCAGCCCCAGCATTTT. The rearrangement joins TRBV30 to TRBJ1-5; the match to TRBD1 covers 11 bases. The CDR3 spans 14 residues. The germline gives CDR1 GTSNPN, CDR2 SVGIG (reference sequence). Trimming removed 4 bases from V and 6 bases from J; junction bases left unmatched: 5.

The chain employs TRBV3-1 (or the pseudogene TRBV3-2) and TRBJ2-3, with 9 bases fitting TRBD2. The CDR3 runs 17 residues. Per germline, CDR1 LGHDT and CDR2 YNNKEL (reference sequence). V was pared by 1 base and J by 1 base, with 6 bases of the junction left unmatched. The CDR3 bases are TGTGCCAGCAGCCAAGGCGTCCAGCGGGGGGGCACAGATACGCAGTATTTT. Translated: CASSQGVQRGGTDTQYF.

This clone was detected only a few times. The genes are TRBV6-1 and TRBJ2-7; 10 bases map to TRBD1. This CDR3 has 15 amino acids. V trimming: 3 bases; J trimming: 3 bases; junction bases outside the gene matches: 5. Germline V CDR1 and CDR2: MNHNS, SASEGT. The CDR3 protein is CASSDGGTGVYEQYF. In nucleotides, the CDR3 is TGTGCCAGCAGTGATGGGGGGACAGGGGTCTACGAGCAGTACTTC.

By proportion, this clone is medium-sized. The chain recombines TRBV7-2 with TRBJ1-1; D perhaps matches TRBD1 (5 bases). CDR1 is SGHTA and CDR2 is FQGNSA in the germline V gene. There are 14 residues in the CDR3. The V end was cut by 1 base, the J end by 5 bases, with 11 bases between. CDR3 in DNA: TGTGCCAGCAGCTTAGTCGGGACTTCTACTGAAGCTTTCTTT. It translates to CASSLVGTSTEAFF.

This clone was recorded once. In nucleotides, the CDR3 is TGTGCCATTCCCGCAGGGCTGGATTCACCCCTCCACTTT. It codes for CAIPAGLDSPLHF. The chain employs TRBV2 and TRBJ1-6; TRBD1 is a possible D gene (5 bases). Germline lookup yields CDR1 SNHLY and CDR2 FYNNEI. Trimming took 10 bases from V and 8 from J, leaving 15 bases between them. The CDR3 covers 13 residues.

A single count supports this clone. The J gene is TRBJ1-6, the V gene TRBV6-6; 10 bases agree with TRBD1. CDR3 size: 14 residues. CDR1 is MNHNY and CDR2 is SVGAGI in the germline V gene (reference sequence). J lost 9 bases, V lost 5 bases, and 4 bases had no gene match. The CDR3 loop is CASSHRDRGSPLHF. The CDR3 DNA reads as TGTGCCAGCAGTCACCGGGACAGGGGTTCACCCCTCCACTTT.

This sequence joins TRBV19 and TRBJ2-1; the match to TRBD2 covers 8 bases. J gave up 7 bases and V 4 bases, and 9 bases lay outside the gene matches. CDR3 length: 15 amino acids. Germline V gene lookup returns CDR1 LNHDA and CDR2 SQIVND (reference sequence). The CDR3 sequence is CASSTTGTSLNEQFF. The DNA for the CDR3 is TGTGCCAGTAGTACCACCGGGACTAGTCTTAATGAGCAGTTCTTC.

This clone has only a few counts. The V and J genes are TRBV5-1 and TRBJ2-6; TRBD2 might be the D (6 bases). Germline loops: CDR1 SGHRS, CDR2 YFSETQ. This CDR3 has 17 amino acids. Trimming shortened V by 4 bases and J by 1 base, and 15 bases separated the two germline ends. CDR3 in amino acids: CASSPRPGGSGANVLTF. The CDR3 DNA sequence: TGCGCCAGCAGCCCCCGACCCGGAGGGTCTGGGGCCAACGTCCTGACTTTC.

The CDR3 bases are TGTGCCAGCCCTTCTGTAGAGGCTTGGAATTCACCCCTCCACTTT. It translates to CASPSVEAWNSPLHF. The rearrangement joins TRBV6-5 to TRBJ1-6; D remains ambiguous. V lost 8 bases and J lost 7, with 18 bases in between. CDR3 length: 15 residues. CDR1 and CDR2 from the germline V gene are MNHEY and SVGAGI.

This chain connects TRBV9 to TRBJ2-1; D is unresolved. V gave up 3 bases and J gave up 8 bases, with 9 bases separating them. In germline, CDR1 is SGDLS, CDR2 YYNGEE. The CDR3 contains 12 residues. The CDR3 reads CASSGVHDEQFF. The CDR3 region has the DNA TGTGCCAGCAGCGGCGTCCATGATGAGCAGTTCTTC.

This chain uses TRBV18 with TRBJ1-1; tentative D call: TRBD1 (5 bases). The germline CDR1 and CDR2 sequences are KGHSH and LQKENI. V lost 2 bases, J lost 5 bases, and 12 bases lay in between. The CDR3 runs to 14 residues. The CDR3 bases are TGTGCCAGCTCACCATCGGGGGGTGGGACTGAAGCTTTCTTT. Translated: CASSPSGGGTEAFF. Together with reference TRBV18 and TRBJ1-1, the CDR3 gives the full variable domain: NAGVMQNPRHLVRRRGQEARLRCSPMKGHSHVYWYRQLPEEGLKFMVYLQKENIIDESGMPKERFSAEFPKEGPSILRIQQVVRGDSAAYFCASSPSGGGTEAFFGQGTRLTVV.

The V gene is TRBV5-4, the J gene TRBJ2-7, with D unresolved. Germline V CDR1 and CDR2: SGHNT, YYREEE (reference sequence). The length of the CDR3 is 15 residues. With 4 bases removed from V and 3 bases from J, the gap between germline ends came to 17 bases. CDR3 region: CASSPNVLLSYEQYF. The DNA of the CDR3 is TGTGCCAGCAGCCCTAATGTCCTATTGAGCTACGAGCAGTACTTC.

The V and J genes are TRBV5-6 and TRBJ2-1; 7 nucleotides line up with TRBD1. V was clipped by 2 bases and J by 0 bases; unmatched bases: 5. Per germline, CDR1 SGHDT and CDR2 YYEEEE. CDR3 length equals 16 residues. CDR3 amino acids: CASSLGTDPSYNEQFF. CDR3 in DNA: TGTGCCAGCAGCTTAGGGACAGACCCCTCCTACAATGAGCAGTTCTTC.

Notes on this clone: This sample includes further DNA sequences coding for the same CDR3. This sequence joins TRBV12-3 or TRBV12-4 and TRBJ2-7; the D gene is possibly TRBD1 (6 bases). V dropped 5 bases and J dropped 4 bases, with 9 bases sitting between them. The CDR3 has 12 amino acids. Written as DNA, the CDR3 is TGTGCCAGCAGTCCGGGACAATACGAGCAGTACTTC. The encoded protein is CASSPGQYEQYF.

CDR3 residues: CASSLGDPGQSHEQYF. DNA of the CDR3: TGTGCCAGCAGTTTAGGTGACCCGGGACAGTCCCACGAGCAGTACTTC. This rearrangement joins TRBV27 to TRBJ2-7; TRBD1 aligns across 7 bases. CDR1 MNHEY and CDR2 SMNVEV come from the germline V gene (reference sequence). Trimming removed 2 bases from V and 5 bases from J; junction bases left unmatched: 12. CDR3 length: 16 amino acids.

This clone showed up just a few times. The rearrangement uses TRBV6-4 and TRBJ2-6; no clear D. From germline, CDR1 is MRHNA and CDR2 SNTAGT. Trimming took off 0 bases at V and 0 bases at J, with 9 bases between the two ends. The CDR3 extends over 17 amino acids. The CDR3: CASSDSYEPSGANVLTF. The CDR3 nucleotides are TGTGCCAGCAGTGACTCCTACGAGCCCTCTGGGGCCAACGTCCTGACTTTC.

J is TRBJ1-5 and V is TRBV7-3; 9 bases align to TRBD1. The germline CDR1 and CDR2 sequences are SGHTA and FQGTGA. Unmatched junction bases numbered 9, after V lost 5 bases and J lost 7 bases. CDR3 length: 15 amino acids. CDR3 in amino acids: CASSQKDRGRQPQHF. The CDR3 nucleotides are TGTGCCAGCAGCCAGAAGGACAGGGGCAGGCAGCCCCAGCATTTT.

CDR3 region: CASTWGQKTNEKLFF. The CDR3 nucleotides read TGCGCCAGCACATGGGGACAGAAGACTAATGAAAAACTGTTTTTT. The rearrangement uses TRBV5-1 and TRBJ1-4; 7 nucleotides line up with TRBD1. The V gene end was trimmed by 6 bases and the J gene end by 2 bases; junction bases not matched to a gene: 7. Germline V gives CDR1 SGHRS, CDR2 YFSETQ. The CDR3 has 15 amino acids.

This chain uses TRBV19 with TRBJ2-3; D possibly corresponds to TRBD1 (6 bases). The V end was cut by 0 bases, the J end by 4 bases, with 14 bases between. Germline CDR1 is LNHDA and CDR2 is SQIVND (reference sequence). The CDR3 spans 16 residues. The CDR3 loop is CASSIDPGRGADTQYF. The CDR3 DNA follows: TGTGCCAGTAGTATAGATCCCGGCAGGGGTGCAGATACGCAGTATTTT.

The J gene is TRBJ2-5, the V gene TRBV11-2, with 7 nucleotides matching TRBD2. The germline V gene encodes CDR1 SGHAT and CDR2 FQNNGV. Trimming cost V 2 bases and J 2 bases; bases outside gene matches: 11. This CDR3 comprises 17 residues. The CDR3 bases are TGTGCCAGCAGCTTAAGCAGTGGAAGCGGGGTACAAGAGACCCAGTACTTC. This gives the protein CASSLSSGSGVQETQYF.

The CDR3 is CASSVRDSTDTQYF. As DNA, the CDR3 is TGTGCCAGCAGCGTCCGGGACAGTACAGATACGCAGTATTTT. This rearrangement joins TRBV5-6 to TRBJ2-3; the match to TRBD1 covers 7 bases. The CDR3 consists of 14 residues. Germline V lookup: CDR1 SGHDT, CDR2 YYEEEE. V lost 4 bases to trimming and J lost 3 bases; unmatched junction nucleotides: 5.